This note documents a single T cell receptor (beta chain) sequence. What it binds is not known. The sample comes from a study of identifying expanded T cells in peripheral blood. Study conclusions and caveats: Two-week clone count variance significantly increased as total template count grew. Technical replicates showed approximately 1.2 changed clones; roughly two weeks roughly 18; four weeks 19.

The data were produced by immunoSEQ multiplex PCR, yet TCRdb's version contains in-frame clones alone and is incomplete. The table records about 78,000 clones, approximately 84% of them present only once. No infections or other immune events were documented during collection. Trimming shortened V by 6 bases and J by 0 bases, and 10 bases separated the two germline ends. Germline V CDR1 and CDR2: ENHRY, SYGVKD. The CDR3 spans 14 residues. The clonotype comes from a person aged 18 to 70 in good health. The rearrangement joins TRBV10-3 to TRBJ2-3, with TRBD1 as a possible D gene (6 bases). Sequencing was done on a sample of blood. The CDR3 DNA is TGTGCCATCAGGGTGACAGGCAGCACAGATACGCAGTATTTT. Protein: CAIRVTGSTDTQYF.